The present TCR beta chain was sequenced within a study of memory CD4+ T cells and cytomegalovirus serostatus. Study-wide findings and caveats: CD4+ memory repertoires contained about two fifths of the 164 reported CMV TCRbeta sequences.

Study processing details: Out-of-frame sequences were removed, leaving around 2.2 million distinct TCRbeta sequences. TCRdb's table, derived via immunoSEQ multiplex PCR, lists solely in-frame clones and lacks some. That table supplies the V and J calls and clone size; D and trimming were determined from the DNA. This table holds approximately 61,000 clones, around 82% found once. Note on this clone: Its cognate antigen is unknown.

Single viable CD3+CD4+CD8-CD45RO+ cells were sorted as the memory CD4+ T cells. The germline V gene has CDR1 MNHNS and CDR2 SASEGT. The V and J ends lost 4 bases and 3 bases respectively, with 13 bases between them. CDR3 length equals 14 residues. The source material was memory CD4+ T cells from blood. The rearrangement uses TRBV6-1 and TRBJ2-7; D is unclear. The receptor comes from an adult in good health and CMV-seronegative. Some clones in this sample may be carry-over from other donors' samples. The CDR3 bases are TGTGCCAGCAGTGTAGGGTGGAAGGGCTACGAGCAGTACTTC. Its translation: CASSVGWKGYEQYF.